The rows below give T cell receptor beta chains drawn from one sample of a study of blood T cell repertoires in COVID-19. TCRdb's copy holds only in-frame clones and misses some; the assay was immunoSEQ multiplex PCR. The repertoire holds about 110,000 clones, with 75% to 85% as singletons. Sequenced: peripheral blood. The source of these receptors is a woman aged 55-75 years with acute or convalescent COVID-19. Both conserved end residues are part of each CDR3. D genes are given only for firm matches. A row's size may be missing; if present it is once, few, many or a size class.

v_gene: TRBV19; j_gene: TRBJ1-4; abundance: NA; d_gene: NA; CDR3nt: TGTGCCAGTAGTATTTGGCCAGGAAATGAAAAACTGTTTTTT; CDR3aa: CASSIWPGNEKLFF
v_gene: TRBV5-6; j_gene: TRBJ1-2; abundance: NA; d_gene: NA; CDR3nt: TGTGCCAGCAGCTTGGGGTCGAGTCAGGGGTATGGCTACACCTTC; CDR3aa: CASSLGSSQGYGYTF
v_gene: TRBV28; j_gene: TRBJ2-7; abundance: NA; d_gene: TRBD2; CDR3nt: TGTGCCAGCAGTTTGGGCGGGGGCGAGCAGTACTTC; CDR3aa: CASSLGGGEQYF
v_gene: TRBV28; j_gene: TRBJ2-7; abundance: NA; d_gene: TRBD2; CDR3nt: TGTGCCAGCACCCTGGGACTACACTACGAGCAGTACTTC; CDR3aa: CASTLGLHYEQYF
v_gene: TRBV18; j_gene: TRBJ2-3; abundance: NA; d_gene: NA; CDR3nt: TGTGCCAGCTCACAGGGGCCTAGCACAGATACGCAGTATTTT; CDR3aa: CASSQGPSTDTQYF
v_gene: TRBV9; j_gene: TRBJ2-7; abundance: NA; d_gene: NA; CDR3nt: TGTGCCAGCAGCGCCGGGTATTCGACCTACGAGCAGTACTTC; CDR3aa: CASSAGYSTYEQYF
v_gene: TRBV3-1/TRBV3-2; j_gene: TRBJ2-5; abundance: NA; d_gene: TRBD2; CDR3nt: TGTGCCAGCAGCCAAGATTGGCTAGCGGGGGCGGATCAAGAGACCCAGTACTTC; CDR3aa: CASSQDWLAGADQETQYF
v_gene: TRBV18; j_gene: TRBJ2-1; abundance: few; d_gene: TRBD1; CDR3nt: TGTGCCAGCTCACCCAGGACAGGGGGTATGAACAATGAGCAGTTCTTC; CDR3aa: CASSPRTGGMNNEQFF
v_gene: TRBV4-1; j_gene: TRBJ2-7; abundance: once; d_gene: TRBD1; CDR3nt: TGCGCCAGCAGCCAAGATTGGGCAGGGACAGGGGGGACCTACGAGCAGTACTTC; CDR3aa: CASSQDWAGTGGTYEQYF
v_gene: TRBV7-2; j_gene: TRBJ1-1; abundance: NA; d_gene: NA; CDR3nt: TGTGCCAGCAGCTTAATGGCAGAGCGGAACACTGAAGCTTTCTTT; CDR3aa: CASSLMAERNTEAFF
v_gene: TRBV9; j_gene: TRBJ2-5; abundance: NA; d_gene: TRBD2; CDR3nt: TGTGCCAGCAGCACACGACCTAGCGGGGGGAAAGAGACCCAGTACTTC; CDR3aa: CASSTRPSGGKETQYF
v_gene: TRBV28; j_gene: TRBJ1-1; abundance: NA; d_gene: TRBD1; CDR3nt: TGTGCCAGCACCACCCGACAGGGCTTCTTAGACACTGAAGCTTTCTTT; CDR3aa: CASTTRQGFLDTEAFF
v_gene: TRBV27; j_gene: TRBJ1-2; abundance: NA; d_gene: NA; CDR3nt: TGTGCCAGCAGTTTAAGCCTGGGGACATCTGTTCGCTACACCTTC; CDR3aa: CASSLSLGTSVRYTF
v_gene: TRBV9; j_gene: TRBJ2-2; abundance: once; d_gene: NA; CDR3nt: TGTGCCAGCAGCGTAGGTAGCGGGAACACCGGGGAGCTGTTTTTT; CDR3aa: CASSVGSGNTGELFF
v_gene: TRBV6-5; j_gene: TRBJ1-5; abundance: NA; d_gene: TRBD1; CDR3nt: TGTGCCAGCACCCGGGACAGGGGTTTCAATCAGCCCCAGCATTTT; CDR3aa: CASTRDRGFNQPQHF
v_gene: TRBV19; j_gene: TRBJ1-6; abundance: NA; d_gene: NA; CDR3nt: TGTGCCAGTAGTATAGGGGCAGCCGGCAATTCACCCCTCCACTTT; CDR3aa: CASSIGAAGNSPLHF
v_gene: TRBV4-2; j_gene: TRBJ1-4; abundance: NA; d_gene: NA; CDR3nt: TGTGCCAGCAGCCAAGCCCTCAGGGGAGGGTCTGAGGAAAAACTGTTTTTT; CDR3aa: CASSQALRGGSEEKLFF
v_gene: TRBV3-1/TRBV3-2; j_gene: TRBJ2-7; abundance: NA; d_gene: NA; CDR3nt: TGTGCCAGCAGCCAAGATCTAGCAGAGAGCTCCTACGAGCAGTACTTC; CDR3aa: CASSQDLAESSYEQYF
v_gene: TRBV6-4; j_gene: TRBJ2-3; abundance: NA; d_gene: TRBD2; CDR3nt: TGTGCCAGCAGCTTGGAACTGGGGGGGGAAGATACGCAGTATTTT; CDR3aa: CASSLELGGEDTQYF
v_gene: TRBV5-1; j_gene: TRBJ2-3; abundance: NA; d_gene: NA; CDR3nt: TGCGCCAGCAGCGTGGGGAGAGGGCCAGATACGCAGTATTTT; CDR3aa: CASSVGRGPDTQYF
v_gene: TRBV5-1; j_gene: TRBJ1-6; abundance: NA; d_gene: TRBD1; CDR3nt: TGCGCCAGCAGAACCGAGACAGGGTCGTCCCTCCACTTT; CDR3aa: CASRTETGSSLHF
v_gene: TRBV11-2; j_gene: TRBJ2-3; abundance: NA; d_gene: TRBD2; CDR3nt: TGTGCCAGCAGCCCAGGACTAGTGCGTGCAGATACGCAGTATTTT; CDR3aa: CASSPGLVRADTQYF
v_gene: TRBV18; j_gene: TRBJ1-3; abundance: NA; d_gene: TRBD1; CDR3nt: TGTGCCAGCTCACCAGGCGGGGACAGAGGGCCAACACTGCGATTT; CDR3aa: CASSPGGDRGPTLRF
v_gene: TRBV9; j_gene: TRBJ2-1; abundance: few; d_gene: NA; CDR3nt: TGTGCCAGCAGCGTAGCTCAGGGGGGTACGCAGTTCTTC; CDR3aa: CASSVAQGGTQFF
v_gene: TRBV2; j_gene: TRBJ2-3; abundance: NA; d_gene: NA; CDR3nt: TGTGCCAGCGGCGGAGGGTGGACAAGCACAGATACGCAGTATTTT; CDR3aa: CASGGGWTSTDTQYF
v_gene: TRBV27; j_gene: TRBJ2-7; abundance: NA; d_gene: NA; CDR3nt: TGTGCCAGCAGTTTAGGTAGAGGCTCCTACGAGCAGTACTTC; CDR3aa: CASSLGRGSYEQYF
v_gene: TRBV5-6; j_gene: TRBJ1-2; abundance: few; d_gene: NA; CDR3nt: TGTGCCAGCAGCTTTGGGCGTCCTAACTATGGCTACACCTTC; CDR3aa: CASSFGRPNYGYTF
v_gene: TRBV11-2; j_gene: TRBJ2-2; abundance: NA; d_gene: TRBD2; CDR3nt: TGTGCCAGCAGCGCAACTAGCGGGGGGGTGACCGGGGAGCTGTTTTTT; CDR3aa: CASSATSGGVTGELFF
v_gene: TRBV7-9; j_gene: TRBJ2-5; abundance: many; d_gene: NA; CDR3nt: TGTGCCAGCAGCCCGCCGGAGGGCGATGTCCAAGAGACCCAGTACTTC; CDR3aa: CASSPPEGDVQETQYF
v_gene: TRBV5-4; j_gene: TRBJ1-2; abundance: NA; d_gene: NA; CDR3nt: TGTGCCAGCAGGACAGGTTCCTACTATGGCTACACCTTC; CDR3aa: CASRTGSYYGYTF
v_gene: TRBV2; j_gene: TRBJ1-3; abundance: NA; d_gene: TRBD1; CDR3nt: TGTGCCAGCAGTGCACAGGGGCTAAACTCTGGAAACACCATATATTTT; CDR3aa: CASSAQGLNSGNTIYF
v_gene: TRBV5-1; j_gene: TRBJ2-1; abundance: NA; d_gene: NA; CDR3nt: TGCGCCAGCAGCATTACGGGGAGCTCCTACAATGAGCAGTTCTTC; CDR3aa: CASSITGSSYNEQFF
v_gene: TRBV7-2; j_gene: TRBJ1-1; abundance: NA; d_gene: TRBD1; CDR3nt: TGTGCCACCGGGACAGGGGTGGACACTGAAGCTTTCTTT; CDR3aa: CATGTGVDTEAFF
v_gene: TRBV27; j_gene: TRBJ2-7; abundance: NA; d_gene: NA; CDR3nt: TGTGCCAGCAGTTTATCGCGAGCGGCTCCTTACGAGCAGTACTTC; CDR3aa: CASSLSRAAPYEQYF
v_gene: TRBV7-8; j_gene: TRBJ1-1; abundance: few; d_gene: NA; CDR3nt: TGTGCCAGCAGCTTATTTTGGCTTCCGAACACTGAAGCTTTCTTT; CDR3aa: CASSLFWLPNTEAFF
v_gene: TRBV19; j_gene: TRBJ1-2; abundance: few; d_gene: TRBD1; CDR3nt: TGTGCCAGTAGTAACACAGGGGACTATGGCTACACCTTC; CDR3aa: CASSNTGDYGYTF
v_gene: TRBV19; j_gene: TRBJ2-1; abundance: few; d_gene: NA; CDR3nt: TGTGCCAGTAGTATCATTTTTTCCTCCTACAATGAGCAGTTCTTC; CDR3aa: CASSIIFSSYNEQFF
v_gene: TRBV3-1/TRBV3-2; j_gene: TRBJ2-4; abundance: NA; d_gene: NA; CDR3nt: TGTGCCAGCAGCGTTAACACCAGAAACATTCAGTACTTC; CDR3aa: CASSVNTRNIQYF
v_gene: TRBV30; j_gene: TRBJ2-5; abundance: NA; d_gene: TRBD2; CDR3nt: TGTGCCTGGAGTGTAAGGTGGGCTAGCGGCGGGACCCAGTACTTC; CDR3aa: CAWSVRWASGGTQYF
v_gene: TRBV11-3; j_gene: TRBJ2-7; abundance: NA; d_gene: TRBD2; CDR3nt: TGTGCCAGCAGCTTAGCACAGGACCTTGATCGACTAGCCCTCGGGGAGGAGCAGTACTTC; CDR3aa: CASSLAQDLDRLALGEEQYF
v_gene: TRBV19; j_gene: TRBJ2-7; abundance: few; d_gene: NA; CDR3nt: TGTGCCAGTACTCAGGGTACCGGGCTTTTTTTCGAGCAGTACTTC; CDR3aa: CASTQGTGLFFEQYF
v_gene: TRBV30; j_gene: TRBJ1-1; abundance: NA; d_gene: NA; CDR3nt: TGTGCCGGGGAGGTCGGGACTGAAGCTTTCTTT; CDR3aa: CAGEVGTEAFF
v_gene: TRBV25-1; j_gene: TRBJ2-7; abundance: once; d_gene: TRBD1; CDR3nt: TGTGCCAGCAGTGTGACAGGGATTGGTGGCTACGAGCAGTACTTC; CDR3aa: CASSVTGIGGYEQYF
v_gene: TRBV7-9; j_gene: TRBJ1-2; abundance: NA; d_gene: TRBD1; CDR3nt: TGTGCCAGCAGCTTAGGGCGCAGGGGGTATGGCTACACCTTC; CDR3aa: CASSLGRRGYGYTF
v_gene: TRBV14; j_gene: TRBJ1-4; abundance: NA; d_gene: TRBD1; CDR3nt: TGTGCCAGCAGTCCTACAGGGGCAAAACTGTTTTTT; CDR3aa: CASSPTGAKLFF
v_gene: TRBV6-8; j_gene: TRBJ1-2; abundance: NA; d_gene: TRBD1; CDR3nt: TGTGCCAGCAGTTATCCGGGACAGGGAATCATTCCCTATGGTTACACCTTC; CDR3aa: CASSYPGQGIIPYGYTF
v_gene: TRBV7-3; j_gene: TRBJ1-1; abundance: few; d_gene: NA; CDR3nt: TGTGCCAGCAGCCGGATGGAAAGGGGCACTGAAGCTTTCTTT; CDR3aa: CASSRMERGTEAFF
v_gene: TRBV2; j_gene: TRBJ2-7; abundance: NA; d_gene: TRBD1; CDR3nt: TGTGCCAGCAGTGGAAGGGACAGGGGAGGGGGCCGTGACGAGCAGTACTTC; CDR3aa: CASSGRDRGGGRDEQYF
v_gene: TRBV5-6; j_gene: TRBJ2-3; abundance: NA; d_gene: TRBD2; CDR3nt: TGTGCCAGCTGGACCCTTAGCGGGGGGGCAGATACGCAGTATTTT; CDR3aa: CASWTLSGGADTQYF
v_gene: TRBV18; j_gene: TRBJ1-2; abundance: NA; d_gene: NA; CDR3nt: TGTGCCAGCTCACCACGGGTCGGACAGAATTATGGCTACACCTTC; CDR3aa: CASSPRVGQNYGYTF
v_gene: TRBV3-1/TRBV3-2; j_gene: TRBJ2-3; abundance: NA; d_gene: TRBD2; CDR3nt: TGTGCCAGCAGCCAAGACCCCCCCACTAGCGGGGCTATGGATACGCAGTATTTT; CDR3aa: CASSQDPPTSGAMDTQYF